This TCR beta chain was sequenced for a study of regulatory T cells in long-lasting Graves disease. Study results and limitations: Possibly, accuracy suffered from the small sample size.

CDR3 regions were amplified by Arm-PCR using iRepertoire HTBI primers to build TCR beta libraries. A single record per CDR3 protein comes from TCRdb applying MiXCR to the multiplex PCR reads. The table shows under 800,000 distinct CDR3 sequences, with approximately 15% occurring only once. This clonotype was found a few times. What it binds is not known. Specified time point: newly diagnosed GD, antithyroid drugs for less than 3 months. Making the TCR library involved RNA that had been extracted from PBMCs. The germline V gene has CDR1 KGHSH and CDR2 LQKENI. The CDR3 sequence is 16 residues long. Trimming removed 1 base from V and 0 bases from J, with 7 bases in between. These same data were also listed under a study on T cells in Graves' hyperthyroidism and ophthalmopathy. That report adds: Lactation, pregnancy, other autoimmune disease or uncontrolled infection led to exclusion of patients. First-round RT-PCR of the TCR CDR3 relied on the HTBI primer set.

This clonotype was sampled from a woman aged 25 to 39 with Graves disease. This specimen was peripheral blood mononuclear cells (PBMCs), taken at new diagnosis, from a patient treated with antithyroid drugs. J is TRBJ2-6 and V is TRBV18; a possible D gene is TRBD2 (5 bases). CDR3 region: CASSPLGDSGANVLTF. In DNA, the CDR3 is TGTGCCAGCTCACCACTCGGGGACTCTGGGGCCAACGTCCTGACTTTC.